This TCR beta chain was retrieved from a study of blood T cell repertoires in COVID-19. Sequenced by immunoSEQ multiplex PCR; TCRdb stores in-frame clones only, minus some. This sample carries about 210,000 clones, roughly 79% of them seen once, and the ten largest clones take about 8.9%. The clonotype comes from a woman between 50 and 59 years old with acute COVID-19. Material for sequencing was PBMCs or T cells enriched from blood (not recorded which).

Here the CDR3 DNA reads TGTGCCAGCTCACCACAGACAGGGGGCCAAGATACGCAGTATTTT. Its protein product is CASSPQTGGQDTQYF. V gene TRBV18 combines with J gene TRBJ2-3; 10 bases line up with TRBD1. Germline assignment: CDR1 KGHSH and CDR2 LQKENI. The trim removed 1 base at V and 5 bases at J, leaving 3 bases unmatched. The CDR3 is 15 amino acids.